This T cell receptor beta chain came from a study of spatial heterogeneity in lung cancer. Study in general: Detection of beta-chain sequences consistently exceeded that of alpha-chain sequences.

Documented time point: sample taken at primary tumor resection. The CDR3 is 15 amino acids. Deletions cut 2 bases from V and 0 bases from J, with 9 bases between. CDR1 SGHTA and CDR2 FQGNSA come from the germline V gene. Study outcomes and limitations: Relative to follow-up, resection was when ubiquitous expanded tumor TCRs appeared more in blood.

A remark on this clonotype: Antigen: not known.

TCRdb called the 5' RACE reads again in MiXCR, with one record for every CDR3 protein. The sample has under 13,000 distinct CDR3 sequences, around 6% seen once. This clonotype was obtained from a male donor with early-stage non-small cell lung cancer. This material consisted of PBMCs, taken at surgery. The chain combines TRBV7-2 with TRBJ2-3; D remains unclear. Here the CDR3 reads CASSLYGRSTDTQYF. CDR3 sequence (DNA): TGTGCCAGCAGCTTATATGGTCGTAGCACAGATACGCAGTATTTT.